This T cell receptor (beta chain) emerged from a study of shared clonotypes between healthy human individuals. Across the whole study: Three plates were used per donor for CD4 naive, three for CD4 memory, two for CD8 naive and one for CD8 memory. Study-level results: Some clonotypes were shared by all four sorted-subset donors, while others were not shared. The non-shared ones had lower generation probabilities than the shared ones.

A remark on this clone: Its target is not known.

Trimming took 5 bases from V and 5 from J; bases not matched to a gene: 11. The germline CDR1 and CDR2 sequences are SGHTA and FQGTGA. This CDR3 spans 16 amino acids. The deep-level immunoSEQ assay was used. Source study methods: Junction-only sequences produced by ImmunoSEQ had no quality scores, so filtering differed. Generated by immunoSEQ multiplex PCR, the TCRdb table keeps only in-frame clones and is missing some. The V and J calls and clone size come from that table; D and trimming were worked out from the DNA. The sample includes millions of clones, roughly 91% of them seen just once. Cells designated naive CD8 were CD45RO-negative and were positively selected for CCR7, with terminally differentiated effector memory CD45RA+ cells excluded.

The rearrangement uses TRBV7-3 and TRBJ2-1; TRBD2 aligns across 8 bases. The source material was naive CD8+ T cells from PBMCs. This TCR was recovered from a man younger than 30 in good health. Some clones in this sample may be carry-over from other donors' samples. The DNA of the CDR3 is TGTGCCAGCAGCGCCCTCTCGGGAGGGGGGAACAATGAGCAGTTCTTC. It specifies CASSALSGGGNNEQFF.